The present TCR beta chain was sequenced within a study of T-cell reconstitution after alpha-beta-depleted transplantation in children. Study-level results: A year had passed since transplant, and T-cell counts and diversity by then came mostly from newly produced T cells. Expanded clones from the graft, numbering several hundred, reportedly supplied alpha-beta T cells about two months after transplant. Recipient T cells and thymic progenitors that survived were the source of the high TCRbeta diversity seen at day 60 in some patients.

A word on this clonotype: Its antigen is as yet unknown.

It was with unique molecular identifiers that the TCRbeta library was prepared. Each CDR3 protein gets one entry after TCRdb re-called the PCR reads with MiXCR. Of about 980,000 distinct CDR3 sequences in the sample, roughly 29% were seen once. Germline V gives CDR1 SQVTM, CDR2 ANQGSEA. This CDR3 comprises 15 residues. V was shortened by 1 base and J by 6 bases, with 19 bases between the two germline ends. The V and J genes are TRBV29-1 and TRBJ2-7; D is perhaps TRBD1 (5 bases). The material sequenced was PBMCs, mostly from graft donor cells, taken 360 days after TCRalphabeta/CD19-depleted stem cell transplant. This sequence originates from a boy under two years old who had a stem cell transplant for SCID, so the T cells may come from the graft donor. This chain's CDR3 is CSVEVVNTAGREQYF. The CDR3 region has the DNA TGCAGCGTTGAAGTAGTCAACACGGCAGGGCGCGAGCAGTACTTC.